This T cell receptor beta chain was profiled in a study of identical twins. Germline V CDR1 and CDR2: DFQATT, SNEGSKA (reference sequence). V shed 5 bases and J shed 3 bases, with 17 bases lying between them. This CDR3 has 14 amino acids. Study-wide findings and caveats: Reduced insertions were recorded for abundant cord blood beta clonotypes, with no such pattern in memory repertoires. Among beta out-of-frame sequences, excess sharing between twins appeared weaker.

This clonotype was seen repeatedly, ten times or more. The target antigen is unknown. TCRdb reanalysed the 5' RACE reads using MiXCR and keeps one entry per CDR3 protein. Of 700,000 or so distinct CDR3 sequences detected, 8.6% appear once; the ten largest clones hold about 0.98%. These data were also filed under a second study, of yellow fever vaccine responses in identical twins.

The sequence was collected from a woman aged 18-30 years in good health. The V and J genes are TRBV20-1 and TRBJ2-7; maybe TRBD2 (7 bases). The sample taken for sequencing was PBMCs. The CDR3 region is CSARPGGPFYEQYF. CDR3 DNA: TGCAGTGCTCGACCCGGGGGGCCATTCTACGAGCAGTACTTC.